Included here is one T cell receptor beta chain sequence, with context. Trimming pared 3 bases from V and 5 bases from J, leaving 14 bases between. The CDR3 extends over 15 amino acids. Peripheral blood CD8+ and CD4+ T cells were profiled by TCR beta sequencing. The multiple sclerosis controls were treatment-naive patients, and their relapsing-remitting disease was stable or active. RNA, at roughly 0.45 to 1 ug, was reverse transcribed with random hexamers. Amplification of TCR beta CDR3 by immunoSEQ multiplex PCR spanned 54 Vbeta and 13 Jbeta. TCRdb used MiXCR to reprocess the immunoSEQ multiplex PCR reads, holding one entry per CDR3 protein. This sample yields fewer than 300,000 distinct CDR3 sequences, of which 80% to 90% are seen a single time; approximately 0.12% belongs to the top ten. The data were obtained in a study of CD8 T cells in Susac syndrome.

This sequence joins TRBV12-3 or TRBV12-4 and TRBJ2-1; D uncertain. Sequencing used CD8+ T cells from PBMCs. The TCR was taken from a human donor with multiple sclerosis. The DNA of the CDR3 is TGTGCCAGCAGTTTCAGCCCCCGTTCGCACAATGAGCAGTTCTTC. This translates into CASSFSPRSHNEQFF.